This TCR beta chain was identified during a study of cytomegalovirus exposure and HLA in healthy donors. The PCR contained 60 Vbeta and 13 Jbeta primers. The data were produced by immunoSEQ multiplex PCR, yet TCRdb's version contains in-frame clones alone and is incomplete. This sample yields 65,000 or so clones, of which about 72% are seen a single time; around 3% belongs to the top ten. Germline lookup yields CDR1 MDHEN and CDR2 SYDVKM. The V segment lost 7 bases and the J segment 5 bases; nucleotides outside the gene matches: 10. This CDR3 spans 15 amino acids. The source material was PBMCs. The TCR originated in a girl between 5 and 17 years old in good health and CMV-seropositive. V is TRBV28 and J is TRBJ1-4; TRBD1 aligns across 7 bases. CDR3 residues: CASTKGASKNEKLFF. The CDR3 DNA reads as TGTGCCAGCACCAAGGGGGCTTCCAAAAATGAAAAACTGTTTTTT.